Listed below are T cell receptor beta chains from one sample, sequenced in a study of blood T cell repertoires in COVID-19. Assay: immunoSEQ multiplex PCR; the TCRdb copy retains only in-frame clones and omits some. The sample yields approximately 75,000 clones, about 79% seen once. Sequenced material: peripheral blood. Receptor source: a woman in her forties or fifties with acute or convalescent COVID-19. Both conserved end residues are part of each CDR3. The D gene is left open where the match is weak. Clone size is shown for a subset of rows, as once, few, many or a class of expanded clone.

V: TRBV19; D: -; J: TRBJ2-2; size: -; DNA: TGTGCCAGTAGGCGCCAGGGAAACACCGGGGAGCTGTTTTTT; CDR3: CASRRQGNTGELFF
V: TRBV7-2; D: TRBD2; J: TRBJ2-1; size: -; DNA: TGTGCCAGCAGCTGGCCGGGGGGGGGCAGCTCCTACAATGAGCAGTTCTTC; CDR3: CASSWPGGGSSYNEQFF
V: TRBV29-1; D: -; J: TRBJ2-3; size: once; DNA: TGCAGCCTCCGCGAGGGGGGGGCGCAGTATTTT; CDR3: CSLREGGAQYF
V: TRBV25-1; D: -; J: TRBJ1-5; size: -; DNA: TGTGCCAGCAGTGAAGCTATCGTGAATCAGCCCCAGCATTTT; CDR3: CASSEAIVNQPQHF
V: TRBV7-8; D: -; J: TRBJ2-2; size: once; DNA: TGTGCCAGCAGCTCAGTAGCGGGGGAGCTGTTTTTT; CDR3: CASSSVAGELFF
V: TRBV11-1; D: -; J: TRBJ2-3; size: few; DNA: TGTGCCAGCAGCTTACTAAGGGGCCCAGATACGCAGTATTTT; CDR3: CASSLLRGPDTQYF
V: TRBV7-9; D: -; J: TRBJ1-2; size: -; DNA: TGTGCCAGCAGCTTATTGGGGGCCTATGGCTACACCTTC; CDR3: CASSLLGAYGYTF
V: TRBV7-2; D: -; J: TRBJ2-2; size: -; DNA: TGTGCCAGCAGCTTAGGGGGCTCCGGGGAGCTGTTTTTT; CDR3: CASSLGGSGELFF
V: TRBV27; D: -; J: TRBJ1-1; size: -; DNA: TGTGCCAGTACCCCCCTGGGCGACACTGAAGCTTTCTTT; CDR3: CASTPLGDTEAFF
V: TRBV7-2; D: -; J: TRBJ2-1; size: -; DNA: TGTGCCAGCAGCTTAGGCGTGTCTCTTTACAATGAGCAGTTCTTC; CDR3: CASSLGVSLYNEQFF
V: TRBV19; D: -; J: TRBJ1-2; size: -; DNA: TGTGCCAGTAGCGTCCCGGGTATAGGTGGCTACACCTTC; CDR3: CASSVPGIGGYTF
V: TRBV5-4; D: -; J: TRBJ1-1; size: -; DNA: TGTGCCAGCAGCTTGGTTGTGGGGGCTACTGAAGCTTTCTTT; CDR3: CASSLVVGATEAFF